Following are 6 T cell receptor beta chains from one sample sequenced in a study of patients and donors after allogeneic stem cell transplantation. TCRdb called the RT-PCR reads again in MiXCR, with one record for every CDR3 protein. The sample lists 920,000 or so distinct CDR3 sequences; roughly 18% were seen once. Sequenced: blood, either unsorted or a sorted T cell fraction (not recorded which). These receptor sequences come from a human donor who was either an allogeneic HSCT recipient or a stem cell or donor lymphocyte infusion donor (not recorded which). It is not recorded whose cells these are; they may come from a transplant donor.

The chain recombines TRBV27 with TRBJ1-4; 7 nucleotides align to TRBD1. The germline V gene has CDR1 MNHEY and CDR2 SMNVEV (reference sequence). This CDR3 region has 15 residues. V shed 4 bases and J 11 bases; nucleotides not matched to a gene: 13. The CDR3 DNA sequence: TGTGCCAGCAGTTCTGGACAGGCCGCAATCGGGAAACTGTTTTTT. This translates into CASSSGQAAIGKLFF.

This clonotype was found a few times. In nucleotides, the CDR3 is TGTGCCAGCAGCGTAGCTCCAGATAACTATGGCTACACCTTC. Protein sequence: CASSVAPDNYGYTF. The chain combines TRBV9 with TRBJ1-2; no reliable D call. The CDR3 loop spans 14 amino acids. The germline V gene has CDR1 SGDLS and CDR2 YYNGEE. V lost 0 bases and J 1 base, leaving 7 bases between the germline ends. Based on the CDR3 plus reference TRBV9 and TRBJ1-2, the full variable domain is DSGVTQTPKHLITATGQRVTLRCSPRSGDLSVYWYQQSLDQGLQFLIQYYNGEERAKGNILERFSAQQFPDLHSELNLSSLELGDSALYFCASSVAPDNYGYTFGSGTRLTVV.

This clonotype has just a few counts. V gene TRBV20-1 combines with J gene TRBJ1-1, with D uncertain. With 2 bases removed from V and 7 bases from J, the gap between germline ends came to 14 bases. The CDR3 is 13 residues long. CDR1 DFQATT and CDR2 SNEGSKA come from the germline V gene (reference sequence). The CDR3 sequence is CSARYPNTYEAFF. CDR3 nucleotides: TGCAGTGCTAGATATCCGAACACCTATGAAGCTTTCTTT.

This chain connects TRBV12-3 or TRBV12-4 to TRBJ2-7; D is possibly TRBD2 (6 bases). Trimming removed 5 bases at V and 3 bases at J, with 8 bases between. CDR3 length: 12 amino acids. The CDR3 spells CASSRLDYEQYF. CDR3 DNA: TGTGCCAGCAGTAGACTAGACTACGAGCAGTACTTC.

The genes are TRBV12-3 or TRBV12-4 and TRBJ1-1, with 11 positions matching TRBD1. V gave up 4 bases and J gave up 3 bases; unmatched junction bases: 7. The CDR3 consists of 16 residues. CDR3 sequence: CASSSWDRGYDTEAFF. The CDR3 bases are TGTGCCAGCAGTTCCTGGGACAGGGGGTATGACACTGAAGCTTTCTTT.

J is TRBJ2-2 and V is TRBV21-1; TRBD2 is the table's D call and was not checked against the DNA. TRBV21-1 has pseudogene status. This CDR3 is built from 18 residues. The CDR3 DNA follows: TGTGCCAGCAGCAAAGCAGCAGCGGGAGGACTGAACACCGGGGAGCTGTTTTTT. Protein sequence: CASSKAAAGGLNTGELFF.